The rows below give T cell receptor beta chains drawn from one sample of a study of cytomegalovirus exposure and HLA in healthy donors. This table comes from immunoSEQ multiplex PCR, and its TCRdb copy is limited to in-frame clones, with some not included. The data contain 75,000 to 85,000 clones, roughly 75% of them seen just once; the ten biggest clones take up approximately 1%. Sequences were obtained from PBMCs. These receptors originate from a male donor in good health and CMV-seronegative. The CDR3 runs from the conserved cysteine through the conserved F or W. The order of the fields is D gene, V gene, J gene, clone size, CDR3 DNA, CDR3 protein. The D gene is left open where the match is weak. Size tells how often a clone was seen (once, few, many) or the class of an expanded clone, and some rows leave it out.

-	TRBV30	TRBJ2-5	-	TGTGCCTGGGATCTACGAGACTCACGGGAGCAGTACTTC	CAWDLRDSREQYF
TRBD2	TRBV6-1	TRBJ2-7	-	TGTGCCACCAGAATCCAACTAGCGGCCCACTACGAGCAGTACTTC	CATRIQLAAHYEQYF
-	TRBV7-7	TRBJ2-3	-	TGTGCCAGCAGCTTAGGCCAGGGCACAGATACGCAGTATTTT	CASSLGQGTDTQYF
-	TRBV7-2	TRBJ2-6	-	TGTGCCAGCGCGAATTCGGCTGGGGCCAACGTCCTGACTTTC	CASANSAGANVLTF
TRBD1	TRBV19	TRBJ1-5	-	TGTGCCAGTACCCCTTCAGGGGGCGATCAGCCCCAGCATTTT	CASTPSGGDQPQHF
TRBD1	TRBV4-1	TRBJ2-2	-	TGCGCCAGCAGCCAGACCGGACAGGGGTATGAGAACACCGGGGAGCTGTTTTTT	CASSQTGQGYENTGELFF
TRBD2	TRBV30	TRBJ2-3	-	TGTGCCTGGAGCCCCCAGGGGTTGGGACTAGCGGGAGGGATGGTCACAGATACGCAGTATTTT	CAWSPQGLGLAGGMVTDTQYF
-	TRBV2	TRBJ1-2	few	TGTGCCAGCAGTGGTCGGGAGTCCTATGGCTACACCTTC	CASSGRESYGYTF
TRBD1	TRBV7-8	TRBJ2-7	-	TGTGCCAGCAGCTTAACGGGACAGGGTTACGAGCAGTACTTC	CASSLTGQGYEQYF
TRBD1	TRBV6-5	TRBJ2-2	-	TGTGCCAGCAGTTATCTCACAGGGGGCTTCGGGGAGCTGTTTTTT	CASSYLTGGFGELFF
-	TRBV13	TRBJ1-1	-	TGTGCCAGCAGGTCGACAGAGACATATGAAGCTTTCTTT	CASRSTETYEAFF
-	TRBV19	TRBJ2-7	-	TGTGCCAGTAGTCCGGGGGGCCCTTTCTCCTACGAGCAGTACTTC	CASSPGGPFSYEQYF
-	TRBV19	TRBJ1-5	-	TGTGCCAGTAGTATGGGCAGGGCCCGCAATCAGCCCCAGCATTTT	CASSMGRARNQPQHF
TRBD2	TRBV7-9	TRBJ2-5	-	TGTGCCAGCAGCTCGATAGCGGGTCCGTACCAAGAGACCCAGTACTTC	CASSSIAGPYQETQYF
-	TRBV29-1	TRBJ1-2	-	TGCAGCGTTTACTATACCAACTATGGCTACCCCTTC	CSVYYTNYGYPF
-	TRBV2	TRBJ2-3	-	TGTGCCAGCAGTGACAAGGGGCCGTGGGTAGGAGATACGCAGTATTTT	CASSDKGPWVGDTQYF
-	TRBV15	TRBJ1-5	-	TGTGCCACCAGCAGAGAGCAGGGAAGGGGTCAGCCCCAGCATTTT	CATSREQGRGQPQHF
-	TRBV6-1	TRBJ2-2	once	TGTGCCAGCACTTTGATAGCTACCGGGGAGCTGTTTTTT	CASTLIATGELFF
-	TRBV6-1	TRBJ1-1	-	TGTGCCAGCAACCGAGGGTGGACTGAAGCTTTCTTT	CASNRGWTEAFF
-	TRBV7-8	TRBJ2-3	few	TGTGCCAGCAGCTTAGCCCCCCAGGGTTGGGGCACAGATACGCAGTATTTT	CASSLAPQGWGTDTQYF
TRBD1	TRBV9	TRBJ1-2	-	TGTGCCAGCAGCGTTGGGACAGGGGTGTATGGCTACACCTTC	CASSVGTGVYGYTF
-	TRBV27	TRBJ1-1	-	TGTGCCAGCAGTCAAAATGGGGGACTCCCAAAAGAGGACACTGAAGCTTTCTTT	CASSQNGGLPKEDTEAFF
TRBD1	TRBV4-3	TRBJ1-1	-	TGCGCCAGCAGCCTGGGACAGGGTAACACTGAAGCTTTCTTT	CASSLGQGNTEAFF
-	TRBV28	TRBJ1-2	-	TGTGCCAGCAGTTTTCCGCCAGGGTCTAACTATGGCTACCCCTTC	CASSFPPGSNYGYPF
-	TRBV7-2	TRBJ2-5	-	TGTGCCAGCAGCTCCCCCGGCGGAGGGGAGACCCAGTACTTC	CASSSPGGGETQYF
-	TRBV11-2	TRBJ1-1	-	TGTGCCAGCAGCTTAGTAACAGGGAACACTGAAGCTTTCTTT	CASSLVTGNTEAFF
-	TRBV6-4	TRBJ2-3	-	TGTGCCAGCAGTTCAGGGGGGCAGAAAGATACGCAGTATTTT	CASSSGGQKDTQYF
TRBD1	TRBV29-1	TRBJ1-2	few	TGCAGCGCCCGCAGGGGGCGGGGGTACGGCTACACCTTC	CSARRGRGYGYTF
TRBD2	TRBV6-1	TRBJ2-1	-	TGTGCCAGCAGGACCGGGACTATCCCCTACAATGAGCAGTTCTTC	CASRTGTIPYNEQFF
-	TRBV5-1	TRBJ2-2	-	TGCGCCAGCAGCTTGTCCGGCCAAGGGGCGGTATTGTACACCGGGGAGCTGTTTTTT	CASSLSGQGAVLYTGELFF
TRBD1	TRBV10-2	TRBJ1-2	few	TGCGCCAGCAGGGAAACCGGGACAGGGGGCAACTATGGCTACACCTTC	CASRETGTGGNYGYTF
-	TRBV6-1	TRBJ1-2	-	TGTGCCAGTCACGTTATGGGGGCCGCTAACTATGGCTACACCTTC	CASHVMGAANYGYTF
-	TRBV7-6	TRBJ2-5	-	TGTGCCAGCAGCTTAGTCGTGACAAGGGGCGAGACCCAGTACTTC	CASSLVVTRGETQYF
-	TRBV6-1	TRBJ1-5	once	TGTGCCAGCAGTCCACAGGGCGGTAGCAATCAGCCCCAGCATTTT	CASSPQGGSNQPQHF
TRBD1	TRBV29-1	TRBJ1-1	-	TGCAGCGTCGGACAGGGGTCCTTGGTGACCACTGAAGCTTTCTTT	CSVGQGSLVTTEAFF
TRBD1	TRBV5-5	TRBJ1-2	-	TGTGCCAGCAGCTCGACAGGGGGCGATTATGGCTACACCTTC	CASSSTGGDYGYTF
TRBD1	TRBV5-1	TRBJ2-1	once	TGCGCCAGCAGCACAAGAGGGGGCCAATCTATCGGGCAGTTCTTC	CASSTRGGQSIGQFF
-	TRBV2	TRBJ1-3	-	TGTGCCAGCAGTGGAGGAGGAAACACCATATATTTT	CASSGGGNTIYF
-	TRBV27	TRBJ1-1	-	TGTGCCAGCAGTTTAGGGTACATCGGAGGCACTGAAGCTTTCTTT	CASSLGYIGGTEAFF
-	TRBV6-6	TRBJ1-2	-	TGTGCCAGCAGTTACTCGACACCGGAGGGTGGCTACACCTTC	CASSYSTPEGGYTF
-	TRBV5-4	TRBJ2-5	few	TGTGCCAGCAGCTTGCGAGGGTACCAAGAGACCCAGTACTTC	CASSLRGYQETQYF
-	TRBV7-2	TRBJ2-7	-	TGTGCCCGATTATGGGGAGGCGGAGGTGAGCAGTACTTC	CARLWGGGGEQYF
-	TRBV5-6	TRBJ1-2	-	TGTGCCAGCAGCTTGGTTTCTGAGAGAAACTATGGCTACCCCTTC	CASSLVSERNYGYPF
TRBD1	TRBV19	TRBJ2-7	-	TGTGCCAGTAGTCCCCGACAGGGGGCCTACGAGCAGTACTTC	CASSPRQGAYEQYF
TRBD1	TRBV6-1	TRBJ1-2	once	TGTGCCAGCAGTACAGGGGGCTGGTATGGCTACACCTTC	CASSTGGWYGYTF
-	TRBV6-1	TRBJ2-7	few	TGTGCCAGCAGTGTACAAATATACGAGCAGTACTTC	CASSVQIYEQYF
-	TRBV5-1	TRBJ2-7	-	TGCGCCAGCAGCTTGGCCGTGGGCGCCTACGAGCAGTACTTC	CASSLAVGAYEQYF
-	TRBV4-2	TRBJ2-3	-	TGTGCCAGCAGCCAAGCAGGGCAGCGCGGTACGCAGTATTTT	CASSQAGQRGTQYF
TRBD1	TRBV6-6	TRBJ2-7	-	TGTGCCAGCAGCGAAACAGGGGAAGGAGTCGAGCAGTACTTC	CASSETGEGVEQYF
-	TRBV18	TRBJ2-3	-	TGTGCCAGCTCACCAGGTGTAGGGGCAGATACGCAGTATTTT	CASSPGVGADTQYF